Shown below are 11 T cell receptor beta chains from a single sample sequenced in a study of blood T cell repertoires in COVID-19. Only in-frame clones appear in the TCRdb table, and some are missing; sequencing was by immunoSEQ multiplex PCR. The sample carries 220,000 or so clones, around 89% recorded once. Sequencing used PBMCs or T cells enriched from blood (not recorded which). Every receptor here comes from a woman aged 18-29 years in a cohort exposed to, infected with or recovered from COVID-19 (not recorded which).

This chain connects TRBV19 to TRBJ1-1; perhaps TRBD1 as D (5 bases). Germline values: CDR1 LNHDA, CDR2 SQIVND (reference sequence). This CDR3 spans 17 amino acids. Trimming shortened V by 3 bases and J by 4 bases, and 21 bases separated the two germline ends. CDR3 protein: CASSIGRSGGSGTEAFF. In nucleotides, the CDR3 is TGTGCCAGTAGTATTGGCCGGTCGGGGGGTTCGGGCACTGAAGCTTTCTTT.

This chain uses TRBV6-6 with TRBJ2-5; 9 positions agree with TRBD2. The CDR3 loop spans 15 amino acids. The germline V gene has CDR1 MNHNY and CDR2 SVGAGI (reference sequence). V shed 2 bases, J shed 3 bases, and the junction held 4 bases outside the gene matches. CDR3 coding DNA: TGTGCCAGCAGTTACGCGGGGGGGGGAAAAGAGACCCAGTACTTC. Translation gives CASSYAGGGKETQYF.

The chain recombines TRBV27 with TRBJ2-7; 7 nucleotides align to TRBD2. The V segment lost 6 bases and the J segment 5 bases; nucleotides outside the gene matches: 13. CDR3 length: 15 residues. Germline-derived CDR1 and CDR2 are MNHEY and SMNVEV (reference sequence). The CDR3 nucleotides read TGTGCCAGCAGGCTTTGGGGGGGGGAAGTCGACGAGCAGTACTTC. Translated, it gives CASRLWGGEVDEQYF.

The chain has TRBV6-5 and TRBJ2-7; 9 bases are shared with TRBD2. V lost 4 bases and J lost 0; bases outside the gene matches: 4. The length of the CDR3 is 15 residues. Germline V gives CDR1 MNHEY, CDR2 SVGAGI. CDR3 residues: CASSFSGGSSYEQYF. CDR3 nucleotides: TGTGCCAGCAGTTTTAGCGGGGGCAGCTCCTACGAGCAGTACTTC.

This chain joins TRBV24-1 and TRBJ1-5, with D maybe TRBD1 (5 bases). The CDR3 has 13 amino acids. V was clipped by 1 base and J by 7 bases, with 7 bases between them. Germline CDR1 KGHDR, CDR2 SFDVKD. Here the CDR3 reads CATSDFQGQPQHF. The CDR3 bases are TGTGCCACCAGTGATTTTCAGGGCCAGCCCCAGCATTTT.

This chain uses TRBV20-1 with TRBJ1-2, with D possibly TRBD1 on 6 matching bases. The germline V and J ends were trimmed by 3 bases and 8 bases, with 13 bases remaining between them. In germline, CDR1 is DFQATT, CDR2 SNEGSKA (reference sequence). The CDR3 runs 12 residues. CDR3 residues: CSASRQDDGYTF. The CDR3 DNA reads TGCAGTGCTAGTAGACAGGATGACGGCTACACCTTC.

The chain carries TRBV9 and TRBJ2-3; TRBD2 agrees at 10 bases. The V and J ends lost 4 bases and 5 bases, in that order; junction bases with no gene match: 10. This CDR3 comprises 16 residues. CDR1 is SGDLS, CDR2 YYNGEE, per germline. The CDR3 loop is CASSSAGLAELDTQYF. CDR3 coding DNA: TGTGCCAGCAGCAGTGCTGGACTAGCGGAGCTAGATACGCAGTATTTT.

This clone was seen once. The chain recombines TRBV24-1 with TRBJ2-7; tentatively, D is TRBD1 (6 bases). Germline V gene lookup returns CDR1 KGHDR and CDR2 SFDVKD. V was clipped by 1 base and J by 6 bases, with 15 bases between them. The CDR3 runs 15 residues. The chain's CDR3 is CATSDLRPGEGEQYF. CDR3 DNA: TGTGCCACCAGTGATTTAAGGCCAGGGGAAGGCGAGCAGTACTTC.

This chain links TRBV6-2 or TRBV6-3 with TRBJ1-1; a weak D match, TRBD1 (5 bases). Germline V gene lookup returns CDR1 MNHEY and CDR2 SVGEGT. V was cut by 6 bases and J by 1 base, with 15 bases left in between. The CDR3 is made up of 15 amino acids. The CDR3 bases are TGTGCCAGCAGCCCCGGGGGAGGAGGGAACACTGAAGCTTTCTTT. Translation gives CASSPGGGGNTEAFF.

V gene TRBV5-6 combines with J gene TRBJ2-1, with 9 bases that match TRBD1. The CDR3 is 17 amino acids. V was clipped by 4 bases and J by 3 bases; unmatched bases: 11. CDR1 and CDR2 from the germline V gene are SGHDT and YYEEEE. CDR3 nucleotides: TGTGCCAGCAGCCAGGGGACAGGGAAGGGGTACTACAATGAGCAGTTCTTC. Residues: CASSQGTGKGYYNEQFF.

The chain recombines TRBV2 with TRBJ2-1; possibly TRBD2 for D (6 bases). With 11 bases removed from V and 8 bases from J, the gap between germline ends came to 13 bases. The CDR3 sequence is 11 residues long. The germline gives CDR1 SNHLY, CDR2 FYNNEI. CDR3 DNA sequence: TGTGCCGGACGGGAGTACTATGAGCAGTTCTTC. It yields the protein CAGREYYEQFF.